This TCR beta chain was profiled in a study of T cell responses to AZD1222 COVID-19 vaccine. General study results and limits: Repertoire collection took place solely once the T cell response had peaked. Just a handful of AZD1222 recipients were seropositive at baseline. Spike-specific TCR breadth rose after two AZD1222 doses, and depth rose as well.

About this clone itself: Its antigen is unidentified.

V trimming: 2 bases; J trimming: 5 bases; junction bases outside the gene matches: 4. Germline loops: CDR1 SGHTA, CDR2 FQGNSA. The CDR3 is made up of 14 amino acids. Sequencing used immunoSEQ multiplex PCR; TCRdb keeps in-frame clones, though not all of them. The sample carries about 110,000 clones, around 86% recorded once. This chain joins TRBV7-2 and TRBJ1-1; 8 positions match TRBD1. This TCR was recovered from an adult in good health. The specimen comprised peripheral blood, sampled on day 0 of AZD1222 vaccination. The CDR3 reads CASSLQGARTEAFF. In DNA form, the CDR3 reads TGTGCCAGCAGCTTACAGGGGGCGCGGACTGAAGCTTTCTTT.